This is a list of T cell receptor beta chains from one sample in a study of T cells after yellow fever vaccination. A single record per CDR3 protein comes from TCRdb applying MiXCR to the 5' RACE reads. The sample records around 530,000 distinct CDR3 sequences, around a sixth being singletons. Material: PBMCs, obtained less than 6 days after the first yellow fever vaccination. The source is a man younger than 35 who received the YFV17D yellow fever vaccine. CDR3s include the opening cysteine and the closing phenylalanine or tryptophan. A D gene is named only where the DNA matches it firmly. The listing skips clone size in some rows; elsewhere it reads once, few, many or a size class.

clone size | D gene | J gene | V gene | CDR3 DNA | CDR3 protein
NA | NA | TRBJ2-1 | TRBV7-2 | TGTGCCAGCAGCTTCTACCCCCCGGGGGTCGACAATGAGCAGTTCTTC | CASSFYPPGVDNEQFF
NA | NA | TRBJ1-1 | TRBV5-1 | TGCGCCAGCAGCTTGACACTGGGGTCACAGAGTGAAGCTTTCTTT | CASSLTLGSQSEAFF
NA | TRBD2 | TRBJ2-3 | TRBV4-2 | TGTGCCAGCAGCCAAATAATTAGCGGGGGCCCCGATACGCAGTATTTT | CASSQIISGGPDTQYF
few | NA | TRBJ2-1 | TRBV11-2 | TGTGCCAGCAGTTATTGGGATGGTGAGCAGTTCTTC | CASSYWDGEQFF
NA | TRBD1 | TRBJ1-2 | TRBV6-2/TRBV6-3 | TGTGCCAGCAGGCCCCTCGGACAGGGCTATGGCTACACCTTC | CASRPLGQGYGYTF
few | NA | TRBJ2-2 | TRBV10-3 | TGTGCCATCAGTCCCCAGGTGGCGGACACCGGGGAGCTGTTTTTT | CAISPQVADTGELFF
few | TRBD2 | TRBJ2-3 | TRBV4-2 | TGTGCCAGCAGCCAAGTCGCTAGCGGGGGGGTACGCACAGATACGCAGTATTTT | CASSQVASGGVRTDTQYF
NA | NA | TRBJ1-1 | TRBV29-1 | TGCAGCGTTGAAGGGGTAATTGTCGCTGAAGCTTTCTTT | CSVEGVIVAEAFF
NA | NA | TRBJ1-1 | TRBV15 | TGTGCCACCAGCAGCAACATGAACACTGAAGCTTTCTTT | CATSSNMNTEAFF
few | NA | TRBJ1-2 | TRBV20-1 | TGCACCCCTGGGGGGGTAATGTACGGCTACACCTTC | CTPGGVMYGYTF
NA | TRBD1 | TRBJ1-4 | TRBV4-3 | TGCGCCAGCAGCCAAGATCAGGGGGTGAATGAAAAACTGTTTTTT | CASSQDQGVNEKLFF
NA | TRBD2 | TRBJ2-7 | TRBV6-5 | TGTGCCAGCAGTTACAGCCTAGCGGGGGTTGTTTACGAGCAGTACTTC | CASSYSLAGVVYEQYF
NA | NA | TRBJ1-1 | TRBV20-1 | TGCAGTGCACTTCTAAGGCTCACTGAAGCTTTCTTT | CSALLRLTEAFF
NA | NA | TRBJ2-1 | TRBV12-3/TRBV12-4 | TGTGCCAGCAGAGCCCCGGGCGCCTCGAGCTCCTACAATGAGCAGTTCTTC | CASRAPGASSSYNEQFF
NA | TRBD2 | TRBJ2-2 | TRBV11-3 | TGTGCCAGCAGCTTGAGCGGGGGATCGAACACCGGGGAGCTGTTTTTT | CASSLSGGSNTGELFF
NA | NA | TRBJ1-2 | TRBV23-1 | TGCGCCAGCAGTCAATCGAGTATCAGGGAGCCGGCACACTATGGCTACACCTTC | CASSQSSIREPAHYGYTF
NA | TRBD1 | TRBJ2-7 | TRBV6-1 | TGTGCCAGCAGTCCATCGGCCCCGGGACAGGTGCCCTACGAGCAGTACTTC | CASSPSAPGQVPYEQYF
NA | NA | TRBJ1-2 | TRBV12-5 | TGTGCTAGTGGTTTGTGGGCAATCCCTAACTATGGCTACACCTTC | CASGLWAIPNYGYTF
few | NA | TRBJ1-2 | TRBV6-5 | TGTGCCAGCAGCAACAGGGTCGATGGCTACACCTTC | CASSNRVDGYTF
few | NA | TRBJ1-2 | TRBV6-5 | TGTGCCAGCACCATCTGGGGGCCCGGGGCCCCGGGGAATGGCTACACCTTC | CASTIWGPGAPGNGYTF
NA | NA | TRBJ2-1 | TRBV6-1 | TGTGCCACCCTCGTCGCCGGCACTTCCTACAATGAGCAGTTCTTC | CATLVAGTSYNEQFF
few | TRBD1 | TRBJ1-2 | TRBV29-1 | TGCAGCGTCTACCCCAATGGACAGGATGGCTACACCTTC | CSVYPNGQDGYTF
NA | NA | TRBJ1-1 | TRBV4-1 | TGCGCCAGCAGCCAAGTCAGCCTGGGGGACACTGAAGCTTTCTTT | CASSQVSLGDTEAFF
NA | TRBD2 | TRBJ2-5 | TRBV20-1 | TGCAGTGCCTCGTCTGTGCGGGGGGGCCGAGAGACCCAGTACTTC | CSASSVRGGRETQYF
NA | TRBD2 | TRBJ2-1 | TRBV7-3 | TGTGCCAGCAGCTTAACTGCGGGGGGGGGGCGTGAGCAGTTCTTC | CASSLTAGGGREQFF
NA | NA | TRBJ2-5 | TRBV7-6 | TGTGCCAGCAGCTTAAGGGCCAGGGGAGAGACCCAGTACTTC | CASSLRARGETQYF
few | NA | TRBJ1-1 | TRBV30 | TGTGCCTGGAGTGCGGCAGGGGCGTCTGAAGCTTTCTTT | CAWSAAGASEAFF
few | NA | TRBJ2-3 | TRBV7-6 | TGTGCCAGCAGCTTGCTCCCTAGGATGACTTATCGGGCGGATACGCAGTATTTT | CASSLLPRMTYRADTQYF
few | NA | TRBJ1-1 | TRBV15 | TGTGCCACCAGCAGAGTTCTCGACCGGGCTTTCTTT | CATSRVLDRAFF
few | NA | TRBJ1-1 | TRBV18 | TGTGCCAGCTCACCAGGACAGATAGTTAACACTGAAGCTTTCTTT | CASSPGQIVNTEAFF
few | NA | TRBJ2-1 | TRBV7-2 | TGTGCCAGCAGCAATAGGGGGGTAGGCGAGCAGTTCTTC | CASSNRGVGEQFF
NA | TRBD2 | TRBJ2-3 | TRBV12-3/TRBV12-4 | TGTGCCAGCAGTTTTGGGACGGGGGGGCCGGGTTTT | CASSFGTGGPGF
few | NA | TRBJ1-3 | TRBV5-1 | TGCGCCAGCAGCATTGGGGGCGACAGCCTATCCACCATATATTTT | CASSIGGDSLSTIYF
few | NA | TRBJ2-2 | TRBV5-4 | TGTGCCAGCAGCTTCGCGGGGTTTCCCGGGGAGCTGTTTTTT | CASSFAGFPGELFF
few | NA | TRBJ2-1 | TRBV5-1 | TGCGCCAGCAGCTTGGGGGCCCAACTAGGGGTGAATGAGCAGTTCTTC | CASSLGAQLGVNEQFF
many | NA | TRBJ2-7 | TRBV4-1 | TGCGCCAGCAGCCCCGAGGGGGGTCGCGAGCAGTACTTC | CASSPEGGREQYF
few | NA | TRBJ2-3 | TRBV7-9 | TGTGCCAGCAGCTTAGTCAGGACTACAATTAGCACAGATACGCAGTATTTT | CASSLVRTTISTDTQYF
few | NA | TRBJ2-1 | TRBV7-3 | TGTGCCAGCAGCCAAATATACAGGGATGAGCAGTTCTTC | CASSQIYRDEQFF
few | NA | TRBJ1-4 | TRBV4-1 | TGCGCCAGCAGCCCTCTCGTCGTTGAAAAACTGTTTTTT | CASSPLVVEKLFF
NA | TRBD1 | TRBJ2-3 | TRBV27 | TGTGCCAGCACCCAATGGGGTAGAGGGGGCGCCGACACAGATACGCAGTATTTT | CASTQWGRGGADTDTQYF
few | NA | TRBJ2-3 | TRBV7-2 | TGTGCCAGCAGCCCCCAGTGGGCCACAGATACGCAGTATTTT | CASSPQWATDTQYF
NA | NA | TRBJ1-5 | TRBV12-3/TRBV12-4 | TGTGCCAGCAGATCCTCAGCCGTAGGCAATCAGCCCCAGCATTTT | CASRSSAVGNQPQHF